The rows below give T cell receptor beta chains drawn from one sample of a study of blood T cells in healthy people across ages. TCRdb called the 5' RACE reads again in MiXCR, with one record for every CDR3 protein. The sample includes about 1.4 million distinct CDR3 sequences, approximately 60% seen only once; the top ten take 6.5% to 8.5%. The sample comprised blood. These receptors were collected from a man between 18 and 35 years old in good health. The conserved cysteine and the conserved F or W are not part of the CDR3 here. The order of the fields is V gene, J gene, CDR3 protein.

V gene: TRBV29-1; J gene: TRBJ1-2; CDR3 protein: SVEGLPGQPGGYT
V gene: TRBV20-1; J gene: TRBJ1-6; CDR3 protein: SATGGWNGNSPLH
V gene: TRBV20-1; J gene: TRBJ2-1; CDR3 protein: SGRRGYGEQF
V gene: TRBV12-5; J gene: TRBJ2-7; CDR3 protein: ASGLEQTVSYEQY
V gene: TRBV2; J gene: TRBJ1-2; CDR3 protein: ASGQGQIYGYT
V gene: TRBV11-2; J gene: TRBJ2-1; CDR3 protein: ASSLGVSGGAYNEQF
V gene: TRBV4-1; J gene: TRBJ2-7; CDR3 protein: ASSQGFGFGLAGTYEQY
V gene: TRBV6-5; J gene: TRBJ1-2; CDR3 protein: ASSYTETDGYGYT
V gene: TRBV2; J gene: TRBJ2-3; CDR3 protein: ASSPHQGPGDTQY
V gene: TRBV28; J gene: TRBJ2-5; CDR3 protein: ASSPTFTGTGSQETQY
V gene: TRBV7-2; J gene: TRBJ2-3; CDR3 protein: ASSLKAGSTDTQY
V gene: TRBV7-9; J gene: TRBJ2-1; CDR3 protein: AGRRGGLHEQF
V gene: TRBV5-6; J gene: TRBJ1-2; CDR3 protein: VSSTTVNYGYT
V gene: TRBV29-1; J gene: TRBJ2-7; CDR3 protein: SVENLIPGEQY
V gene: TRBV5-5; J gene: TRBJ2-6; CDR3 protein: ASSQGPASGANVLT
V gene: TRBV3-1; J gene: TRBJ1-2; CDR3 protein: ASSHYRGHYGYT
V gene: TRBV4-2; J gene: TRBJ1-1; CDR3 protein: ASSQGPENTEAF
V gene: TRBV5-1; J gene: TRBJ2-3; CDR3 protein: ASSLEGQGPDTQY
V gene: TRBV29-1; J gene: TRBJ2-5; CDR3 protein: SLSGGGAETQY
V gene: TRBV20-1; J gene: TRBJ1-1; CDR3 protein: SASTRALGTEAF
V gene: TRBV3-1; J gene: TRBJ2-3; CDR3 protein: ASSQGYGGYAQY
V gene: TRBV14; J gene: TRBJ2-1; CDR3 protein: ASSQLAHTYNEQF
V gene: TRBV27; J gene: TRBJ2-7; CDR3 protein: ASSFDWDRGAYEQY
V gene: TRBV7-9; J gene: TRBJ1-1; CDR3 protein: ASSPLIGVEAF
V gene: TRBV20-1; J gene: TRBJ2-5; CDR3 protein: SARFSTNNEQY
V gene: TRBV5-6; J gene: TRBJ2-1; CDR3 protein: ANIGSGSDEQF
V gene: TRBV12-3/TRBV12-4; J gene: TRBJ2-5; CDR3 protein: ASSKDNQETQY
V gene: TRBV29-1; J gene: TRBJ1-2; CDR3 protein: SVPNLASGTGYGYT
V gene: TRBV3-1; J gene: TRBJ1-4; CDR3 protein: ASSPPPGEKLF
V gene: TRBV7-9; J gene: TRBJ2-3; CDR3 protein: ASRKGVAGAMLDTQY
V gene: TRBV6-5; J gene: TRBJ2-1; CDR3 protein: ASSNGGGVNEQF
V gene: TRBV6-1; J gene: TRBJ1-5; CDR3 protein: ASSQRHGNQPQH
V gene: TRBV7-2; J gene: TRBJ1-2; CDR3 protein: ASSNLLGVSYGYT